Following are 12 T cell receptor beta chains from one sample sequenced in a study of blood T cell repertoires in COVID-19. Profiling relied on immunoSEQ multiplex PCR, and the TCRdb table lists in-frame clones only, not all of them. This sample yields 100,000 to 150,000 clones, of which 84% are seen a single time; about 18% belongs to the top ten. The material sequenced was peripheral blood. Receptor source: an elderly woman with acute or convalescent COVID-19.

The chain links TRBV19 to TRBJ1-3, with a tentative D call TRBD1 (5 bases). CDR1 is LNHDA and CDR2 is SQIVND in the germline V gene (reference sequence). This CDR3 region has 14 residues. V was trimmed by 7 bases and J by 0 bases, leaving 10 bases between them. CDR3 nucleotide sequence: TGTGCCAGTAACCCACAGGCCTCTGGAAACACCATATATTTT. It specifies CASNPQASGNTIYF.

V gene TRBV5-1 combines with J gene TRBJ2-7, with 9 nucleotides matching TRBD1. Germline values: CDR1 SGHRS, CDR2 YFSETQ. The CDR3 is made up of 14 amino acids. Trimming cost V 4 bases and J 7 bases; bases outside gene matches: 9. The CDR3 here is CASSRGQGIGEQYF. The DNA for the CDR3 is TGCGCCAGCAGCAGAGGACAGGGGATCGGGGAGCAGTACTTC.

This sequence joins TRBV29-1 and TRBJ2-7; D may be TRBD1 (8 bases). This CDR3 has 15 amino acids. Trimming left V 4 bases short and J 3 bases short, with 19 bases between. Per germline, CDR1 SQVTM and CDR2 ANQGSEA. The CDR3 sequence: CSVVTRTGRGYEQYF. The CDR3 DNA is TGCAGCGTTGTGACTAGGACAGGGAGGGGCTACGAGCAGTACTTC.

V and J are TRBV7-2 and TRBJ2-3; TRBD1 aligns across 8 bases. The CDR3 contains 14 residues. Germline V gives CDR1 SGHTA, CDR2 FQGNSA. The junction had 8 bases not matched to a gene; V was cut back by 5 bases and J by 7 bases. The CDR3 DNA sequence: TGTGCCAGCAGCCCAGACAGGGGCCGCCATACGCAGTATTTT. Translated: CASSPDRGRHTQYF.

J is TRBJ2-7 and V is TRBV11-2; no clear D gene. The CDR3 consists of 13 residues. Trimming removed 8 bases from V and 4 bases from J, with 15 bases in between. Germline V gene sequence: CDR1 SGHAT, CDR2 FQNNGV. CDR3 region: CASGEAAEYEQYF. CDR3 nucleotide sequence: TGTGCCAGCGGCGAGGCCGCTGAATACGAGCAGTACTTC.

The CDR3 sequence: CASSFSGLHNEQFF. DNA of the CDR3: TGTGCCAGCAGCTTCTCGGGACTCCACAATGAGCAGTTCTTC. This chain joins TRBV5-6 and TRBJ2-1, with D perhaps TRBD2 (6 bases). Germline V gene data show CDR1 as SGHDT and CDR2 as YYEEEE. This CDR3 is built from 14 residues. Trimming removed 2 bases at V and 5 bases at J, with 11 bases between.

V and J are TRBV5-1 and TRBJ1-1; D is unclear. The V end was cut by 1 base, the J end by 3 bases, with 10 bases between. CDR1 is SGHRS, CDR2 YFSETQ, per germline. CDR3 length: 14 amino acids. This CDR3 reads CASSLRRQDTEAFF. The DNA of the CDR3 is TGCGCCAGCAGCTTGCGCCGGCAGGACACTGAAGCTTTCTTT.

In this sample, this clone turned up many times. The genes are TRBV2 and TRBJ1-6, with 9 bases fitting TRBD1. Germline loops: CDR1 SNHLY, CDR2 FYNNEI. V shed 8 bases and J 8 bases; nucleotides not matched to a gene: 4. The CDR3 has 13 amino acids. The CDR3 region has the DNA TGTGCCAGCCAAGGACAGGGGTATTCACCCCTCCACTTT. As protein: CASQGQGYSPLHF.

This chain links TRBV20-1 with TRBJ1-2; TRBD1 aligns across 8 bases. V was clipped by 3 bases and J by 4 bases; unmatched bases: 7. The CDR3 length is 14 residues. The germline V gene has CDR1 DFQATT and CDR2 SNEGSKA (reference sequence). The CDR3 reads CSASGQGAVYGYTF. The CDR3 nucleotides read TGCAGTGCTAGTGGGCAGGGGGCTGTCTATGGCTACACCTTC.

The chain has TRBV19 and TRBJ2-2; D possibly corresponds to TRBD1 (5 bases). CDR1 is LNHDA, CDR2 SQIVND, per germline (reference sequence). Between the trimmed V and J ends, which lost 3 bases and 0 bases, there was a span of 20 bases. This CDR3 region has 19 residues. The CDR3 loop reads CASSILRGSSQSNTGELFF. In DNA, the CDR3 is TGTGCCAGTAGTATCTTAAGGGGTAGCTCCCAGTCGAACACCGGGGAGCTGTTTTTT.

The genes are TRBV11-2 and TRBJ2-3; D perhaps matches TRBD2 (6 bases). From germline, CDR1 is SGHAT and CDR2 FQNNGV. V shed 5 bases and J shed 6 bases, with 15 bases lying between them. This CDR3 is 14 amino acids long. This CDR3 reads CASSLGTSGDTQYF. The CDR3 DNA is TGTGCCAGCAGCCTAGGGACTTCGGGGGATACGCAGTATTTT.

Regarding this clone: The sample has other DNA sequences that encode this CDR3 too. This chain uses TRBV12-3 or TRBV12-4 with TRBJ1-5, with 7 bases that match TRBD1. CDR3 size: 13 residues. Trimming cost V 6 bases and J 4 bases; bases outside gene matches: 3. This CDR3 reads CASSLTGNQPQHF. Here the CDR3 DNA reads TGTGCCAGCAGCTTGACAGGGAATCAGCCCCAGCATTTT.